The subject of this entry is one T cell receptor (beta chain). Antigen: not known. The data were taken from a study of graft-versus-host responses after intestinal transplantation. Looked up from germline, CDR1 is MNHNS and CDR2 is SASEGT. There are 17 residues in the CDR3. The trim removed 6 bases at V and 0 bases at J, leaving 8 bases unmatched. Using immunoSEQ multiplex PCR, the repertoire was profiled, and TCRdb retains in-frame clones only, with some absent. The profile shows tens of thousands of clones, about 93% of them singletons. Sequenced material: unstimulated CD8+ T cells sorted from spleen or lymph node cells, taken before intestinal transplant. The receptor was derived from a human donor who received an intestinal transplant. The chain couples TRBV6-1 to TRBJ2-3, with TRBD2 identical over 11 bases. The DNA of the CDR3 is TGTGCCAGCAGCGAACTTAGCGGGGGGGCCAGCACAGATACGCAGTATTTT. This sequence encodes CASSELSGGASTDTQYF.